These 25 T cell receptor beta chains were all obtained from the same sample, sequenced in a study of blood T cell repertoires in COVID-19. The table came from immunoSEQ multiplex PCR; TCRdb's copy has only in-frame clones and leaves some out. This sample has around 450,000 clones, with about 92% found just once. Sequencing was done on a sample of PBMCs or T cells enriched from blood (not recorded which). All receptors derive from a man younger than 35 who had recovered from COVID-19.

This chain links TRBV5-1 with TRBJ1-3; possible D gene TRBD1, 5 bases. V lost 4 bases and J 0 bases, leaving 14 bases between the germline ends. The CDR3 is 16 residues long. Germline V gene sequence: CDR1 SGHRS, CDR2 YFSETQ. The CDR3 DNA sequence: TGCGCCAGCAGCCCTGGGGCAGGTTCCTCTGGAAACACCATATATTTT. Protein product: CASSPGAGSSGNTIYF. The full variable domain, rest sourced from reference TRBV5-1 and TRBJ1-3, is KAGVTQTPRYLIKTRGQQVTLSCSPISGHRSVSWYQQTPGQGLQFLFEYFSETQRNKGNFPGRFSGRQFSNSRSEMNVSTLELGDSALYLCASSPGAGSSGNTIYFGEGSWLTVV.

J is TRBJ2-7 and V is TRBV13; 13 bases are a match to TRBD2. Per the germline V gene, CDR1 is PRHDT and CDR2 is FYEKMQ (reference sequence). The V and J ends lost 0 bases and 3 bases, in that order; junction bases with no gene match: 2. This CDR3 has 16 amino acids. This chain's CDR3 is CASSLGGLAGFYEQYF. The CDR3 region has the DNA TGTGCCAGCAGCTTAGGGGGACTAGCGGGATTCTACGAGCAGTACTTC.

This chain uses TRBV11-2 with TRBJ2-2; TRBD2 matches 7 bases. J gave up 7 bases and V 0 bases, and 8 bases lay outside the gene matches. The length of the CDR3 is 16 residues. CDR1 and CDR2 from the germline V gene are SGHAT and FQNNGV. CDR3 sequence (DNA): TGTGCCAGCAGCTTAGATCGAGTGGCGGGAGTCGGGGAGCTGTTTTTT. It yields the protein CASSLDRVAGVGELFF.

The V and J genes are TRBV5-1 and TRBJ1-5; D remains ambiguous. From germline, CDR1 is SGHRS and CDR2 YFSETQ. V dropped 7 bases and J dropped 2 bases, with 13 bases sitting between them. The CDR3 is 14 residues long. The CDR3 here is CASSSEGGNQPQHF. The DNA for the CDR3 is TGCGCCAGCTCTTCGGAGGGCGGCAATCAGCCCCAGCATTTT.

The J gene is TRBJ2-2, the V gene TRBV5-1; TRBD1 matches 7 bases. With V trimmed by 0 bases and J by 8 bases, 10 bases remained unmatched. CDR1 and CDR2 from the germline V gene are SGHRS and YFSETQ. CDR3 length: 16 amino acids. CDR3 nucleotide sequence: TGCGCCAGCAGCTTGGAAGGGGGCTCCGCAAAAGGGGAGCTGTTTTTT. Translation gives CASSLEGGSAKGELFF.

The rearrangement joins TRBV7-9 to TRBJ1-2; 8 bases fit TRBD1. Trimming at V came to 5 bases and at J to 4 bases, leaving 12 bases not matched to a gene. The CDR3 loop spans 16 amino acids. The germline CDR1 and CDR2 sequences are SEHNR and FQNEAQ (reference sequence). CDR3 loop: CASSPSGTGGIYGYTF. Written as DNA, the CDR3 is TGTGCCAGCAGCCCCTCGGGTACAGGGGGAATCTATGGCTACACCTTC.

The chain joins TRBV6-1 to TRBJ1-5; D is uncertain. The germline V and J ends were trimmed by 3 bases and 6 bases, with 9 bases remaining between them. The CDR3 consists of 13 residues. Germline-derived CDR1 and CDR2 are MNHNS and SASEGT. CDR3 sequence (DNA): TGTGCCAGCAGTGATTCGGCGGGTCAGCCCCAGCATTTT. Translation: CASSDSAGQPQHF.

The chain has TRBV29-1 and TRBJ2-1; 10 bases line up with TRBD2. CDR3 length: 13 amino acids. V was pared by 8 bases and J by 10 bases, with 11 bases of the junction left unmatched. Germline V lookup: CDR1 SQVTM, CDR2 ANQGSEA. CDR3 bases: TGCAGCTCCCTGGGCACGGGACTAGCGGAGCAGTTCTTC. Translating it yields CSSLGTGLAEQFF.

V and J are TRBV7-2 and TRBJ2-2; D is undetermined. V was trimmed by 1 base and J by 7 bases, leaving 7 bases between them. CDR1 is SGHTA and CDR2 is FQGNSA in the germline V gene. The CDR3 is made up of 13 amino acids. This CDR3 reads CASSLVEIGELFF. CDR3 nucleotide sequence: TGTGCCAGCAGCTTAGTCGAGATCGGGGAGCTGTTTTTT.

The V call is TRBV6-5, the J call TRBJ1-1; D is possibly TRBD1 (5 bases). The length of the CDR3 is 10 residues. V was cut by 5 bases and J by 11 bases, with 9 bases left in between. Germline assignment: CDR1 MNHEY and CDR2 SVGAGI. The chain's CDR3 is CASSHRQAFF. The CDR3, as DNA: TGTGCCAGCAGTCACAGACAGGCTTTCTTT.

The chain has TRBV5-1 and TRBJ2-1, with D possibly being TRBD2 (5 bases). This CDR3 has 19 amino acids. Trimming removed 1 base at V and 3 bases at J, with 23 bases between. The V gene's germline CDR1 is SGHRS and CDR2 YFSETQ. CDR3 in DNA: TGCGCCAGCAGCTTGTTTTACCCCGTGGTACTAGTCGACTACAATGAGCAGTTCTTC. Its translation: CASSLFYPVVLVDYNEQFF.

The V call is TRBV5-4, the J call TRBJ2-1; 13 bases fit TRBD2. Per germline, CDR1 SGHNT and CDR2 YYREEE (reference sequence). This CDR3 is built from 17 residues. Losses at the gene ends were 0 bases for V and 4 bases for J; bases not matched to a gene: 4. The CDR3 protein is CASSLVMGLAGYNEQFF. The CDR3 DNA is TGTGCCAGCAGCTTGGTAATGGGACTAGCGGGATACAATGAGCAGTTCTTC.

A word on this clone: Other DNA sequences in the same sample also yield this CDR3. The J gene is TRBJ2-2, the V gene TRBV28; D gene uncertain. V lost 8 bases and J 0 bases, leaving 7 bases between the germline ends. This CDR3 region has 13 residues. CDR1 is MDHEN and CDR2 is SYDVKM in the germline V gene. CDR3 nucleotide sequence: TGTGCCAGCCTGGCAGCGAACACCGGGGAGCTGTTTTTT. Amino acid sequence: CASLAANTGELFF.

V usage is TRBV5-5 and J usage is TRBJ2-2; TRBD2 is a possible D gene (6 bases). CDR1 and CDR2 (germline): SGHKS, YYEKEE (reference sequence). V lost 5 bases to trimming and J lost 5 bases, with 13 bases between them. The CDR3 runs 14 residues. The CDR3 spells CASRSYGGTGELFF. The CDR3 DNA reads TGTGCCAGCAGGAGTTATGGGGGGACCGGGGAGCTGTTTTTT.

The chain is built from TRBV5-1 and TRBJ2-1; D ambiguous. Trimming stripped 0 bases from V and 4 bases from J, with 11 bases between. The CDR3 totals 15 residues. CDR1 and CDR2 from the germline V gene are SGHRS and YFSETQ. The CDR3 spells CASSLDRAEYNEQFF. DNA for the CDR3: TGCGCCAGCAGCTTGGACAGAGCAGAATACAATGAGCAGTTCTTC.

The rearrangement joins TRBV5-5 to TRBJ2-3, with D unclear. Germline values: CDR1 SGHKS, CDR2 YYEKEE (reference sequence). The CDR3 has 15 residues. V was cut by 0 bases and J by 2 bases, with 10 bases left in between. The CDR3 sequence: CASSLGGGNTDTQYF. Here the CDR3 DNA reads TGTGCCAGCAGCTTGGGTGGCGGAAACACAGATACGCAGTATTTT.

The J gene is TRBJ2-2, the V gene TRBV9; weak D call: TRBD2 (6 bases). Germline V gene data show CDR1 as SGDLS and CDR2 as YYNGEE. V lost 5 bases, J lost 4 bases, and 15 bases lay in between. The CDR3 loop spans 15 amino acids. The DNA of the CDR3 is TGTGCCAGCAGTAGGGAGGTCGGAAGCACCGGGGAGCTGTTTTTT. This codes for CASSREVGSTGELFF.

The V and J genes are TRBV7-6 and TRBJ1-3, with D maybe TRBD1 (6 bases). Trimming took off 4 bases at V and 3 bases at J, with 13 bases between the two ends. Germline values: CDR1 SGHVS, CDR2 FNYEAQ. CDR3 length equals 15 residues. The CDR3 is CASSSQDSIGNTIYF. CDR3 DNA: TGTGCCAGCAGCTCCCAGGACAGTATTGGAAACACCATATATTTT.

This clone was seen more than once but under ten times. The chain links TRBV30 to TRBJ1-1; perhaps TRBD1 as D (6 bases). The CDR3 is made up of 14 amino acids. Germline V CDR1 and CDR2: GTSNPN, SVGIG (reference sequence). The V end was cut by 1 base, the J end by 4 bases, with 13 bases between. The CDR3 here is CAWSDRALGTEAFF. In DNA form, the CDR3 reads TGTGCCTGGAGTGACAGGGCTCTCGGCACTGAAGCTTTCTTT.

The chain combines TRBV5-6 with TRBJ2-1; 7 bases map to TRBD2. V shed 3 bases and J 3 bases; nucleotides not matched to a gene: 6. The CDR3 totals 15 residues. Germline V gives CDR1 SGHDT, CDR2 YYEEEE. For the CDR3, the DNA is TGTGCCAGCAGCTACGGACTAGTAGGCTACAATGAGCAGTTCTTC. Its protein is CASSYGLVGYNEQFF.

V is TRBV10-2 and J is TRBJ1-5, with D perhaps matching TRBD1 (5 bases). Trimming pared 3 bases from V and 3 bases from J, leaving 12 bases between. This CDR3 region has 15 residues. Germline CDR1 is WSHSY and CDR2 is SAAADI. The CDR3 sequence is CASSDGGGYNQPQHF. The CDR3 DNA reads TGCGCCAGCAGTGATGGGGGAGGCTACAATCAGCCCCAGCATTTT.

DNA for the CDR3: TGTGCCAGCAGCTTGCCTGGGCCCCGAGGGGGAAACACCATATATTTT. Translation: CASSLPGPRGGNTIYF. The chain recombines TRBV5-4 with TRBJ1-3; D remains unclear. The germline V gene encodes CDR1 SGHNT and CDR2 YYREEE (reference sequence). With 1 base removed from V and 4 bases from J, the gap between germline ends came to 15 bases. The CDR3 extends over 16 amino acids.

The gene calls are TRBV5-1 and TRBJ2-7; a weak D match, TRBD1 (6 bases). V lost 1 base and J 5 bases, leaving 10 bases between the germline ends. Germline lookup yields CDR1 SGHRS and CDR2 YFSETQ. The length of the CDR3 is 13 residues. The CDR3 here is CASSLTGKDEQYF. CDR3 nucleotides: TGCGCCAGCAGCTTGACAGGGAAGGACGAGCAGTACTTC.

Regarding this clone: The junction departs from germline at one end; a sequencing error may be responsible. J is TRBJ1-4 and V is TRBV2, with 8 bases that match TRBD1. Germline CDR1 and CDR2: SNHLY and FYNNEI. This CDR3 has 13 amino acids. The CDR3 DNA sequence: TGTGCCAGCGACGAGACAGGGGACTTCGGGCTGATTTTT. This codes for CASDETGDFGLIF. The entire variable domain, with the rest obtained from reference TRBV2 and TRBJ1-4, is as follows: EPEVTQTPSHQVTQMGQEVILRCVPISNHLYFYWYRQILGQKVEFLVSFYNNEISEKSEIFDDQFSVERPDGSNFTLKIRSTKLEDSAMYFCASDETGDFGLIFGSGTQLSVL.

The chain links TRBV2 to TRBJ2-5; a weak D match, TRBD1 (6 bases). The CDR3 has 16 residues. V lost 5 bases to trimming and J lost 0 bases, with 16 bases between them. Germline values: CDR1 SNHLY, CDR2 FYNNEI. CDR3 in DNA: TGTGCCAGCAGTAAAACGACAGGCTCGTACCAAGAGACCCAGTACTTC. It translates to CASSKTTGSYQETQYF.